The 9 T cell receptor beta chains in this list originate from one sample, sequenced in a study of Ad26.COV2.S vaccination and SARS-CoV-2 variants. Sequencing was performed with immunoSEQ multiplex PCR; in TCRdb, only in-frame clones are kept and a portion is missing. The table has around 370,000 clones, 80% to 90% seen once; the top ten hold roughly 3.5%. Treatment indicated: 15 to 20 received Ad26.COV2.S at low or high dose, single or two shots; about 5 received placebo; per-sample allocation not given. Sampling was performed 63 days after the first vaccine or placebo injection. The specimen comprised peripheral blood, sampled in a trial of Ad26.COV2.S vaccine versus placebo. The receptors here all came from a person between 18 and 60 years old who received the Ad26.COV2.S COVID-19 vaccine or a placebo.

The chain links TRBV30 to TRBJ2-7; the D gene is possibly TRBD2 (6 bases). There are 14 residues in the CDR3. V was pared by 0 bases and J by 1 base, with 10 bases between. Per the germline V gene, CDR1 is GTSNPN and CDR2 is SVGIG (reference sequence). The DNA of the CDR3 is TGTGCCTGGAGTGTGGGACTGGGGTCCTACGAGCAGTACTTC. It translates to CAWSVGLGSYEQYF.

The chain uses TRBV7-9 and TRBJ2-5, with 7 bases that match TRBD2. Germline-derived CDR1 and CDR2 are SEHNR and FQNEAQ (reference sequence). J lost 5 bases, V lost 8 bases, and 2 bases had no gene match. The CDR3 runs 11 residues. CDR3 residues: CASRGGETQYF. In DNA form, the CDR3 reads TGTGCCAGCCGGGGAGGGGAGACCCAGTACTTC.

The rearrangement joins TRBV19 to TRBJ2-2, with D tentatively TRBD1 or TRBD2 (6 bases each). Between the trimmed V and J ends, which lost 3 bases and 7 bases, there was a span of 12 bases. Germline CDR1 LNHDA, CDR2 SQIVND (reference sequence). The CDR3 loop spans 14 amino acids. This chain's CDR3 is CASSIRGQIGELFF. The CDR3 region has the DNA TGTGCCAGTAGTATCCGGGGGCAAATCGGGGAGCTGTTTTTT. The complete variable domain, with remaining parts taken from reference TRBV19 and TRBJ2-2, reads DGGITQSPKYLFRKEGQNVTLSCEQNLNHDAMYWYRQDPGQGLRLIYYSQIVNDFQKGDIAEGYSVSREKKESFPLTVTSAQKNPTAFYLCASSIRGQIGELFFGEGSRLTVL.

The V and J genes are TRBV19 and TRBJ2-1; 9 bases line up with TRBD2. The trim removed 5 bases at V and 8 bases at J, leaving 10 bases unmatched. Germline CDR1 and CDR2: LNHDA and SQIVND (reference sequence). This CDR3 spans 15 amino acids. This CDR3 reads CASSGGSGSADEQFF. CDR3 nucleotides: TGTGCCAGTAGTGGGGGTAGCGGGAGCGCGGATGAGCAGTTCTTC.

The rearrangement uses TRBV15 and TRBJ2-2; D is unresolved. Germline V lookup: CDR1 LNHNV, CDR2 YYDKDF (reference sequence). This CDR3 is 15 amino acids long. V dropped 1 base and J dropped 8 bases, with 14 bases sitting between them. Written as DNA, the CDR3 is TGTGCCACCAGCAGAGCAACTGGAGTCGGTGGGGAGCTGTTTTTT. Amino acid sequence: CATSRATGVGGELFF.

The rearrangement joins TRBV20-1 to TRBJ2-1; maybe TRBD2 (7 bases). Germline CDR1 is DFQATT and CDR2 is SNEGSKA (reference sequence). Trimming cost V 3 bases and J 8 bases, with 29 bases left between them. CDR3 length: 18 residues. The CDR3 loop is CSASISGRGGFFQDEQFF. CDR3 sequence (DNA): TGCAGTGCTAGTATTTCTGGTAGGGGGGGCTTTTTTCAGGATGAGCAGTTCTTC.

The chain employs TRBV11-2 and TRBJ2-5; a possible D gene is TRBD2 (6 bases). V dropped 0 bases and J dropped 5 bases, with 13 bases sitting between them. This CDR3 region has 15 residues. Germline CDR1 SGHAT, CDR2 FQNNGV. CDR3 in amino acids: CASSLDGREVETQYF. The CDR3 DNA sequence: TGTGCCAGCAGCTTAGATGGCAGGGAGGTGGAGACCCAGTACTTC.

V gene TRBV29-1 combines with J gene TRBJ1-2; D not certain. CDR1 is SQVTM and CDR2 is ANQGSEA in the germline V gene. Trimming pared 3 bases from V and 5 bases from J, leaving 13 bases between. The CDR3 is 13 amino acids. The CDR3 nucleotides are TGCAGCGTTGACTCGACCGTGGTGTATGGCTACACCTTC. Translating gives CSVDSTVVYGYTF.

V is TRBV10-3 and J is TRBJ2-7, with a possible D match to TRBD1 (6 bases). In germline, CDR1 is ENHRY, CDR2 SYGVKD. This CDR3 contains 15 residues. V was shortened by 6 bases and J by 3 bases, with 18 bases between the two germline ends. The CDR3 DNA reads TGTGCCATCAGCCAGGGGCCACGAAGGGTCTACGAGCAGTACTTC. This codes for CAISQGPRRVYEQYF.